This T cell receptor (beta chain) was found in a study of blood T cells in healthy people across ages. Sample-barcoded 5' priming and a J-beta primer mix drove a second PCR of roughly 6 to 12 cycles. One entry per CDR3 protein, called by TCRdb with MiXCR from the 5' RACE reads. The sample lists about 600,000 distinct CDR3 sequences; 40% to 50% were seen once. This clonotype was counted between two and nine times. V lost 5 bases, J lost 3 bases, and 10 bases stayed unmatched. CDR1 is SGHTA, CDR2 FQGNSA, per germline. The CDR3 runs 15 residues. Sequencing used blood. The receptor was isolated from an elderly man in good health. The rearrangement uses TRBV7-2 and TRBJ2-7; TRBD2 matches 7 bases. The CDR3 sequence is CASSPLVGGIYEQYF. CDR3 bases: TGTGCCAGCAGCCCGCTAGTCGGGGGGATCTACGAGCAGTACTTC.